Below are 26 T cell receptor beta chains sequenced from a single sample in a study of CD8 T cells in Susac syndrome. RNA was extracted with the RNeasy kit, and a quantity of roughly 0.45 to 1 ug was reverse transcribed using random hexamers. MiXCR, run by TCRdb on the immunoSEQ multiplex PCR reads, gives a single entry per CDR3 protein. The sample has about 200,000 distinct CDR3 sequences; roughly 91% are singletons. Sequenced: CD4+ T cells from PBMCs. The receptors were sampled from a human donor with Susac syndrome.

The chain uses TRBV5-1 and TRBJ2-3; D gene uncertain. Germline V gives CDR1 SGHRS, CDR2 YFSETQ. The CDR3 runs 14 residues. V lost 0 bases, J lost 0 bases, and 5 bases lay in between. CDR3 sequence (DNA): TGCGCCAGCAGCTTGGTCAGTAGCACAGATACGCAGTATTTT. Translated: CASSLVSSTDTQYF.

This clonotype was seen more than once but under ten times. The V call is TRBV28, the J call TRBJ1-4; D is perhaps TRBD1 (6 bases). With 3 bases removed from V and 3 bases from J, the gap between germline ends came to 8 bases. This CDR3 contains 14 residues. Germline values: CDR1 MDHEN, CDR2 SYDVKM. The CDR3 loop is CASSFGGPNEKLFF. CDR3 bases: TGTGCCAGCAGTTTCGGGGGCCCTAATGAAAAACTGTTTTTT.

The V gene is TRBV7-9, the J gene TRBJ2-7; the match to TRBD1 covers 7 bases. The CDR3 has 11 amino acids. Losses at the gene ends were 5 bases for V and 11 bases for J; bases not matched to a gene: 6. Germline lookup yields CDR1 SEHNR and CDR2 FQNEAQ (reference sequence). This CDR3 reads CASSDPGQKYF. DNA for the CDR3: TGTGCCAGCAGCGACCCGGGACAGAAGTACTTC.

The chain joins TRBV28 to TRBJ2-1, with a tentative D call TRBD1 (6 bases). Trimming shortened V by 1 base and J by 5 bases, and 12 bases separated the two germline ends. The CDR3 extends over 15 amino acids. Germline CDR1 is MDHEN and CDR2 is SYDVKM. The CDR3 DNA sequence: TGTGCCAGCAGTTTATCCGGGACAACTCACAATGAGCAGTTCTTC. Encoded protein: CASSLSGTTHNEQFF.

The chain carries TRBV7-2 and TRBJ1-6, with TRBD1 matching 9 bases. The CDR3 contains 14 residues. CDR1 and CDR2 from the germline V gene are SGHTA and FQGNSA. Trimming took 5 bases from V and 7 from J; bases not matched to a gene: 3. The CDR3 spells CASSQDRGNSPLHF. In DNA form, the CDR3 reads TGTGCCAGCAGCCAAGACAGGGGGAATTCACCCCTCCACTTT.

This chain joins TRBV7-6 and TRBJ2-5, with 8 bases aligning to TRBD1. CDR3 length: 14 residues. Per the germline V gene, CDR1 is SGHVS and CDR2 is FNYEAQ. Germline trimming cut 4 bases from V and 7 bases from J; bases unmatched to any gene: 8. The CDR3 coding sequence is TGTGCCAGCAGCTATCAGGACAGGGATGGGACCCAGTACTTC. This sequence encodes CASSYQDRDGTQYF.

V is TRBV5-1 and J is TRBJ2-3, with 13 bases that match TRBD2. The CDR3 extends over 16 amino acids. V trimming: 0 bases; J trimming: 7 bases; junction bases outside the gene matches: 5. Germline lookup yields CDR1 SGHRS and CDR2 YFSETQ. CDR3 nucleotide sequence: TGCGCCAGCAGCTTGGATTGGACTAGCGGGGGACATACGCAGTATTTT. It specifies CASSLDWTSGGHTQYF. The full variable domain, completed using reference TRBV5-1 and TRBJ2-3, is KAGVTQTPRYLIKTRGQQVTLSCSPISGHRSVSWYQQTPGQGLQFLFEYFSETQRNKGNFPGRFSGRQFSNSRSEMNVSTLELGDSALYLCASSLDWTSGGHTQYFGPGTRLTVL.

For the CDR3, the DNA is TGCGCCAGCAGCCAAGATGCGGCAGGCAAAGGTGACATTCAGTACTTC. This gives the protein CASSQDAAGKGDIQYF. V usage is TRBV4-1 and J usage is TRBJ2-4; D gene ambiguous. Germline V lookup: CDR1 MGHRA, CDR2 YSYEKL. Trimming pared 0 bases from V and 8 bases from J, leaving 17 bases between. This CDR3 region has 16 residues.

The chain joins TRBV2 to TRBJ1-2; TRBD1 matches 8 bases. Germline values: CDR1 SNHLY, CDR2 FYNNEI. Unmatched junction bases numbered 3, after V lost 8 bases and J lost 4 bases. The CDR3 has 12 residues. CDR3 sequence (DNA): TGTGCCAGCCTCGGGACAGGCTATGGCTACACCTTC. As protein: CASLGTGYGYTF.

The chain recombines TRBV28 with TRBJ1-1; TRBD1 might be the D (6 bases). The CDR3 consists of 13 residues. Per germline, CDR1 MDHEN and CDR2 SYDVKM. The V end lost 6 bases, the J end lost 6 bases, and 14 bases lay between the germline ends. CDR3 nucleotide sequence: TGTGCCAGCAGGCTTACAGGGATCGCTGAAGCTTTCTTT. This translates into CASRLTGIAEAFF.

This chain connects TRBV29-1 to TRBJ1-2; no clear D gene. Trimming removed 7 bases from V and 2 bases from J, with 8 bases in between. In germline, CDR1 is SQVTM, CDR2 ANQGSEA. The CDR3 covers 11 residues. The CDR3 DNA is TGCAGCGATACAGACAACTATGGCTACACCTTC. As protein: CSDTDNYGYTF.

The chain links TRBV29-1 to TRBJ1-1; no reliable D call. The CDR3 is 13 residues long. Germline values: CDR1 SQVTM, CDR2 ANQGSEA. Trimming took 4 bases from V and 1 from J, leaving 10 bases between them. CDR3 bases: TGCAGCGTTGCCTTAGCTGAGAACACTGAAGCTTTCTTT. Translated, it gives CSVALAENTEAFF.

CDR3 bases: TGCGCCAGCAGAGTACAGCACCAGAATGAAAAACTGTTTTTT. This encodes CASRVQHQNEKLFF. The V and J genes are TRBV5-1 and TRBJ1-4; D is unresolved. Germline CDR1 reads SGHRS; CDR2 reads YFSETQ. The CDR3 runs to 14 residues. The V and J ends lost 5 bases and 5 bases respectively, with 13 bases between them.

This clonotype came up a few times. The J gene is TRBJ1-2, the V gene TRBV5-1; D is uncertain. The CDR3 totals 14 residues. With 0 bases removed from V and 2 bases from J, the gap between germline ends came to 8 bases. Looked up from germline, CDR1 is SGHRS and CDR2 is YFSETQ. CDR3 sequence: CASSLAGVNYGYTF. CDR3 sequence (DNA): TGCGCCAGCAGCTTGGCCGGAGTGAACTATGGCTACACCTTC.

The chain couples TRBV15 to TRBJ1-5; D not certain. This CDR3 region has 14 residues. The germline gives CDR1 LNHNV, CDR2 YYDKDF (reference sequence). V lost 1 base, J lost 2 bases, and 6 bases lay in between. For the CDR3, the DNA is TGTGCCACCAGCAGAGGGGGAGGCAATCAGCCCCAGCATTTT. This codes for CATSRGGGNQPQHF.

The genes are TRBV5-1 and TRBJ2-7, with TRBD1 matching over 8 bases. The CDR3 sequence is 14 residues long. Unmatched junction bases numbered 4, after V lost 5 bases and J lost 0 bases. The germline V gene has CDR1 SGHRS and CDR2 YFSETQ. The CDR3 spells CASSSQGVSYEQYF. The CDR3 coding sequence is TGCGCCAGCAGTTCACAGGGGGTCTCCTACGAGCAGTACTTC.

The chain joins TRBV20-1 to TRBJ1-5, with TRBD1 identical over 12 bases. The CDR3 extends over 15 amino acids. Germline V CDR1 and CDR2: DFQATT, SNEGSKA (reference sequence). With 6 bases clipped from V and 4 bases from J, the junction kept 7 bases outside the gene matches. This chain's CDR3 is CSASGTGGRNQPQHF. CDR3 nucleotides: TGCAGTGCGTCCGGGACAGGGGGCAGGAATCAGCCCCAGCATTTT.

The V call is TRBV6-1, the J call TRBJ2-5; 8 nucleotides agree with TRBD2. The junction had 11 bases not matched to a gene; V was cut back by 6 bases and J by 5 bases. The CDR3 is made up of 15 amino acids. Germline V CDR1 and CDR2: MNHNS, SASEGT. The CDR3 reads CASRRVAGTGETQYF. In DNA, the CDR3 is TGTGCCAGCAGGAGGGTAGCGGGGACTGGGGAGACCCAGTACTTC.

The V gene is TRBV7-9, the J gene TRBJ2-6; D call uncertain. The CDR3 consists of 16 residues. Deletions cut 3 bases from V and 0 bases from J, with 9 bases between. Germline V gene sequence: CDR1 SEHNR, CDR2 FQNEAQ (reference sequence). CDR3 nucleotide sequence: TGTGCCAGCAGCTTGTCTGTACCCTCTGGGGCCAACGTCCTGACTTTC. Amino acid sequence: CASSLSVPSGANVLTF.

The rearrangement links TRBV28 to TRBJ1-1; no reliable D call. Germline loops: CDR1 MDHEN, CDR2 SYDVKM. The V and J ends lost 5 bases and 4 bases respectively, with 8 bases between them. This CDR3 is 12 amino acids long. The CDR3 here is CASSPRLTEAFF. DNA for the CDR3: TGTGCCAGCAGTCCCCGCCTCACTGAAGCTTTCTTT.

This sequence joins TRBV4-1 and TRBJ2-5, with D maybe TRBD2 (6 bases). Trimming left V 1 base short and J 5 bases short, with 14 bases between. The CDR3 has 15 residues. Germline V gene data show CDR1 as MGHRA and CDR2 as YSYEKL. In DNA, the CDR3 is TGCGCCAGCAGCCAAGTCTACTTAGCGGCTGAGACCCAGTACTTC. Its translation: CASSQVYLAAETQYF.

The rearrangement uses TRBV20-1 and TRBJ1-5; no firm D call. V was trimmed by 1 base and J by 5 bases, leaving 9 bases between them. The CDR3 has 13 residues. Germline values: CDR1 DFQATT, CDR2 SNEGSKA (reference sequence). This chain's CDR3 is CSARGRGDQPQHF. In DNA form, the CDR3 reads TGCAGTGCTAGAGGGCGTGGCGATCAGCCCCAGCATTTT.

This chain links TRBV4-1 with TRBJ1-2; TRBD1 might be the D (5 bases). CDR3 length: 13 residues. V was clipped by 0 bases and J by 6 bases, with 8 bases between them. Per the germline V gene, CDR1 is MGHRA and CDR2 is YSYEKL. CDR3 amino acids: CASSQELGDGYTF. CDR3 sequence (DNA): TGCGCCAGCAGCCAAGAACTGGGGGATGGCTACACCTTC.

The genes are TRBV29-1 and TRBJ2-7, with D perhaps TRBD1 (6 bases). Trimming pared 3 bases from V and 4 bases from J, leaving 7 bases between. CDR3 length equals 11 residues. CDR1 and CDR2 (germline): SQVTM, ANQGSEA. CDR3: CSVEGAYEQYF. The CDR3 DNA sequence: TGCAGCGTTGAGGGGGCGTACGAGCAGTACTTC.

V and J are TRBV7-8 and TRBJ1-2, with TRBD1 matching 8 bases. The CDR3 runs 15 residues. V lost 2 bases and J lost 6; bases outside the gene matches: 8. Germline V gene sequence: CDR1 SGHVS, CDR2 FQNEAQ. The CDR3 is CASSLNWQGADGYTF. In DNA form, the CDR3 reads TGTGCCAGCAGCTTAAACTGGCAGGGGGCAGATGGCTACACCTTC.

The gene calls are TRBV3-1 and TRBJ1-2; D may be TRBD1 (6 bases). Per the germline V gene, CDR1 is LGHDT and CDR2 is YNNKEL (reference sequence). The CDR3 is made up of 17 amino acids. V was cut by 4 bases and J by 2 bases, with 20 bases left in between. CDR3 DNA sequence: TGTGCCAGCAGCCGGGGACAAGAAATTAGATCAAACTATGGCTACACCTTC. This gives the protein CASSRGQEIRSNYGYTF.